This T cell receptor (beta chain) was observed in a study of blood T cell repertoires in COVID-19. Background on the study: There were acute and convalescent COVID-19 samples, and they came from the United States, Italy and Spain.

CDR3 length: 15 residues. From germline, CDR1 is SNHLY and CDR2 FYNNEI. V shed 6 bases, J shed 1 base, and the junction held 7 bases outside the gene matches. Original data processing: Counts of nucleated cells, estimated from reference gene primer amplification, were obtained. Profiled with immunoSEQ multiplex PCR; TCRdb holds only in-frame clones, not every one. V and J calls and clone size are those listed in that table; D and trimming were worked out from the DNA. The table shows about 160,000 clones, with 75% to 85% occurring only once. The study drew participants aged about 18 to 89 years from approximately 23 US areas. Each participant's cohort was designated according to participant-reported clinical history.

The chain couples TRBV2 to TRBJ2-5, with 8 bases lining up with TRBD1. Sample: PBMCs or T cells enriched from blood (not recorded which). This TCR derives from a woman in her fifties or sixties who had recovered from COVID-19. The CDR3 loop is CASRRSTGAQETQYF. Written as DNA, the CDR3 is TGTGCCAGCAGGCGATCGACAGGGGCCCAAGAGACCCAGTACTTC.